The 18 T cell receptor beta chains reported below all come from one sample, sequenced in a study of shared clonotypes between healthy human individuals. This table comes from immunoSEQ multiplex PCR, and its TCRdb copy is limited to in-frame clones, with some not included. The sample carries around 500,000 clones, around 73% recorded once. Sequenced: PBMCs. The receptors shown here come from a woman between 40 and 50 years old in good health. Some clones in this sample may be carry-over from other donors' samples.

The chain links TRBV5-4 to TRBJ2-7; 9 bases align to TRBD1. Germline trimming cut 5 bases from V and 3 bases from J; bases unmatched to any gene: 3. This CDR3 has 13 residues. The germline gives CDR1 SGHNT, CDR2 YYREEE (reference sequence). Here the CDR3 DNA reads TGTGCCAGCAGACCGGGACAGGGCTACGAGCAGTACTTC. Its protein is CASRPGQGYEQYF.

The chain employs TRBV27 and TRBJ2-5; 14 nucleotides agree with TRBD2. The length of the CDR3 is 15 residues. The V gene end was trimmed by 4 bases and the J gene end by 5 bases; junction bases not matched to a gene: 3. Germline V gives CDR1 MNHEY, CDR2 SMNVEV (reference sequence). CDR3 residues: CASSWGLAGVETQYF. The CDR3 DNA reads TGTGCCAGCAGTTGGGGACTAGCGGGAGTGGAGACCCAGTACTTC.

This clone has more than one count but fewer than ten. At the DNA level, this CDR3 is encoded by other sequences in the same sample as well. The chain carries TRBV30 and TRBJ1-2, with D hard to call. Per germline, CDR1 GTSNPN and CDR2 SVGIG (reference sequence). This CDR3 has 12 amino acids. The V end lost 2 bases, the J end lost 5 bases, and 9 bases lay between the germline ends. CDR3 protein: CAWSLAAYGYTF. The CDR3, as DNA: TGTGCCTGGAGTCTGGCAGCGTATGGCTACACCTTC.

This clone occurred once. The chain uses TRBV27 and TRBJ1-2; 9 positions agree with TRBD1. The junction had 15 bases not matched to a gene; V was cut back by 5 bases and J by 8 bases. The CDR3 totals 16 residues. Germline V CDR1 and CDR2: MNHEY, SMNVEV (reference sequence). The CDR3 here is CASSPRDRERSGGYTF. The CDR3 DNA follows: TGTGCCAGCAGTCCCCGGGACAGGGAACGCTCGGGGGGCTACACCTTC.

V is TRBV7-8 and J is TRBJ1-1, with D unresolved. V was clipped by 0 bases and J by 1 base, with 3 bases between them. Germline loops: CDR1 SGHVS, CDR2 FQNEAQ. The CDR3 runs to 13 residues. The CDR3, as DNA: TGTGCCAGCAGCTTAGCCCGGAACACTGAAGCTTTCTTT. Residues: CASSLARNTEAFF.

This chain uses TRBV9 with TRBJ2-5, with D uncertain. The CDR3 is 15 residues long. CDR1 and CDR2 (germline): SGDLS, YYNGEE. V was trimmed by 4 bases and J by 5 bases, leaving 18 bases between them. The CDR3 DNA is TGTGCCAGCAGCCCTCGGGTGGGTCAATGGGAGACCCAGTACTTC. Its translation: CASSPRVGQWETQYF.

The chain employs TRBV27 and TRBJ2-2; TRBD2 agrees at 12 bases. The CDR3 sequence is 16 residues long. V lost 2 bases, J lost 4 bases, and 2 bases stayed unmatched. The germline V gene has CDR1 MNHEY and CDR2 SMNVEV (reference sequence). The CDR3 sequence: CASSLRTSGTTGELFF. CDR3 sequence (DNA): TGTGCCAGCAGTTTACGGACTAGCGGGACCACCGGGGAGCTGTTTTTT.

The chain carries TRBV7-2 and TRBJ2-7; TRBD1 is a possible D gene (5 bases). The CDR3 has 13 residues. V lost 2 bases and J lost 3, with 8 bases in between. Germline V gene data show CDR1 as SGHTA and CDR2 as FQGNSA. CDR3 bases: TGTGCCAGCAGCTTATTCAGGGACTACGAGCAGTACTTC. The encoded protein is CASSLFRDYEQYF.

The V gene is TRBV5-6, the J gene TRBJ2-7, with 8 bases lining up with TRBD2. Per germline, CDR1 SGHDT and CDR2 YYEEEE. This CDR3 region has 15 residues. V trimming: 3 bases; J trimming: 0 bases; junction bases outside the gene matches: 5. The CDR3 is CASSSASGGSYEQYF. CDR3 in DNA: TGTGCCAGCAGCTCCGCCAGCGGGGGCTCCTACGAGCAGTACTTC.

V and J are TRBV7-3 and TRBJ2-1; weak D call: TRBD2 (5 bases). CDR3 length: 14 residues. Germline assignment: CDR1 SGHTA and CDR2 FQGTGA. V lost 2 bases and J 4 bases, leaving 9 bases between the germline ends. The CDR3 nucleotides read TGTGCCAGCAGCTTAGATCCGGGATACAATGAGCAGTTCTTC. Protein sequence: CASSLDPGYNEQFF.

This sequence joins TRBV28 and TRBJ2-3; 10 bases line up with TRBD2. This CDR3 has 15 residues. V shed 6 bases and J 3 bases; nucleotides not matched to a gene: 6. The germline gives CDR1 MDHEN, CDR2 SYDVKM. In DNA, the CDR3 is TGTGCCAGCAGCCCAAGCGGGAGGGGGACAGATACGCAGTATTTT. The encoded protein is CASSPSGRGTDTQYF.

The CDR3 DNA follows: TGTGCCAGCAGCTTGCACCAGGGGGTAACCGAGCAGTACTTC. This sequence encodes CASSLHQGVTEQYF. The chain has TRBV5-5 and TRBJ2-7; TRBD1 matches 7 bases. Per the germline V gene, CDR1 is SGHKS and CDR2 is YYEKEE (reference sequence). The V and J ends lost 1 base and 6 bases, in that order; junction bases with no gene match: 7. This CDR3 has 14 residues.

CDR3: CASSGRTDSYNEQFF. The CDR3 nucleotides are TGTGCCAGCAGTGGGCGGACCGACTCCTACAATGAGCAGTTCTTC. The rearrangement links TRBV2 to TRBJ2-1; unclear D gene. This CDR3 region has 15 residues. The V gene's germline CDR1 is SNHLY and CDR2 FYNNEI. Trimming cost V 4 bases and J 0 bases, with 10 bases left between them. The variable domain in full, completed from reference TRBV2 and TRBJ2-1, reads EPEVTQTPSHQVTQMGQEVILRCVPISNHLYFYWYRQILGQKVEFLVSFYNNEISEKSEIFDDQFSVERPDGSNFTLKIRSTKLEDSAMYFCASSGRTDSYNEQFFGPGTRLTVL.

V usage is TRBV19 and J usage is TRBJ2-4; TRBD2 might be the D (6 bases). CDR1 and CDR2 from the germline V gene are LNHDA and SQIVND (reference sequence). This CDR3 region has 12 residues. V lost 3 bases to trimming and J lost 8 bases, with 8 bases between them. The CDR3 DNA reads TGTGCCAGTAGTATGCGGGGAGACATTCAGTACTTC. Amino acids: CASSMRGDIQYF. Filled out from reference TRBV19 and TRBJ2-4, the complete variable domain reads DGGITQSPKYLFRKEGQNVTLSCEQNLNHDAMYWYRQDPGQGLRLIYYSQIVNDFQKGDIAEGYSVSREKKESFPLTVTSAQKNPTAFYLCASSMRGDIQYFGAGTRLSVL.

This rearrangement joins TRBV2 to TRBJ1-2; D gene ambiguous. This CDR3 is 16 amino acids long. Trimming removed 6 bases at V and 1 base at J, with 18 bases between. CDR1 SNHLY and CDR2 FYNNEI come from the germline V gene. Here the CDR3 DNA reads TGTGCCAGCAGCCCCCAGGCGGGGAACCTTAACTATGGCTACACCTTC. Translated, it gives CASSPQAGNLNYGYTF.

V is TRBV30 and J is TRBJ1-6; D remains unclear. Germline-derived CDR1 and CDR2 are GTSNPN and SVGIG (reference sequence). The CDR3 runs to 14 residues. The V end was cut by 2 bases, the J end by 6 bases, with 11 bases between. Here the CDR3 DNA reads TGTGCCTGGAGTTGGGCCAGTTCTAATTCACCCCTCCACTTT. Its protein is CAWSWASSNSPLHF. Drawing the rest from reference TRBV30 and TRBJ1-6, the complete variable domain is SQTIHQWPATLVQPVGSPLSLECTVEGTSNPNLYWYRQAAGRGLQLLFYSVGIGQISSEVPQNLSASRPQDRQFILSSKKLLLSDSGFYLCAWSWASSNSPLHFGNGTRLTVT.

This clone has more than one count but fewer than ten. The chain employs TRBV6-5 and TRBJ1-2; possible D gene TRBD1, 6 bases. The germline CDR1 and CDR2 sequences are MNHEY and SVGAGI. V was clipped by 6 bases and J by 7 bases, with 15 bases between them. This CDR3 is built from 13 residues. The CDR3 nucleotides are TGTGCCAGCAGGCCACAGGGAACCGGTGGCTACACCTTC. Amino acid sequence: CASRPQGTGGYTF.

In its sample, this clone was seen many times. The chain has TRBV11-2 and TRBJ1-3; perhaps TRBD1 as D (5 bases). The CDR3 covers 17 residues. The germline V gene has CDR1 SGHAT and CDR2 FQNNGV. V lost 2 bases and J lost 3, with 17 bases in between. CDR3 coding DNA: TGTGCCAGCAGCTTATGGGGGGAGAGTCCTTTTGGAAACACCATATATTTT. Protein sequence: CASSLWGESPFGNTIYF.